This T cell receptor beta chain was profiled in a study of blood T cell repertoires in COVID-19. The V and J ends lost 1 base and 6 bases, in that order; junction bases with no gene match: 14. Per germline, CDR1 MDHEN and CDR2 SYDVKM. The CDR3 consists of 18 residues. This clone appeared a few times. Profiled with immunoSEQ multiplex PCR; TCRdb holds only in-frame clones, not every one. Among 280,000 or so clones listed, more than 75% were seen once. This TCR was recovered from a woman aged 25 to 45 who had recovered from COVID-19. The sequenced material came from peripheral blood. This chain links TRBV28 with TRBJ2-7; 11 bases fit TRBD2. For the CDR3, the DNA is TGTGCCAGCAGTTTATCCGGGCTAGCGGGAGGAGGGTCGGGCGAGCAGTACTTC. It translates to CASSLSGLAGGGSGEQYF.